Below, one TCR beta chain is given with its context. The table came from immunoSEQ multiplex PCR; TCRdb's copy has only in-frame clones and leaves some out. Of about 220,000 clones listed, 85% were seen once; the top ten hold over 2%. The CDR3 totals 15 residues. Per the germline V gene, CDR1 is SGDLS and CDR2 is YYNGEE. The J segment lost 4 bases and the V segment lost 4 bases, leaving 11 bases of the junction unmatched. This specimen comes from a study of blood T cell repertoires in COVID-19. Specimen: peripheral blood. The clonotype comes from an older woman with COVID-19, enrolled during active disease. The rearrangement joins TRBV9 to TRBJ2-7; 7 positions match TRBD2. CDR3 nucleotides: TGTGCCAGCAGCCCCAACCCAGGCGGGAGTTACGAGCAGTACTTC. Translating gives CASSPNPGGSYEQYF.